The clone carrying this T cell receptor beta chain is a singleton in its sample. Per the original data handling: Cell counts per sample came from amplifying reference gene primers. Using immunoSEQ multiplex PCR, the repertoire was profiled, and TCRdb retains in-frame clones only, with some absent. Clonal size and the V and J genes are those of that table, whereas D and trimming came from the DNA. The data hold some 110,000 clones, with approximately 90% observed a single time. The sample is drawn from a study of blood T cell repertoires in COVID-19. Study as a whole: Samples came from the United States, Italy and Spain, spanning acute and convalescent COVID-19.

Seattle participants joined during active infection and were tracked over time. The CDR3 totals 14 residues. The germline V and J ends were trimmed by 1 base and 0 bases, with 6 bases remaining between them. The germline V gene has CDR1 LGHNA and CDR2 YSLEER. This clonotype originated in a man in his fifties with COVID-19, enrolled during active disease. The sample comprised peripheral blood. The rearrangement uses TRBV4-3 and TRBJ1-2; no reliable D call. The CDR3 here is CASSQAWPNYGYTF. The CDR3 DNA sequence: TGCGCCAGCAGCCAAGCGTGGCCTAACTATGGCTACACCTTC.